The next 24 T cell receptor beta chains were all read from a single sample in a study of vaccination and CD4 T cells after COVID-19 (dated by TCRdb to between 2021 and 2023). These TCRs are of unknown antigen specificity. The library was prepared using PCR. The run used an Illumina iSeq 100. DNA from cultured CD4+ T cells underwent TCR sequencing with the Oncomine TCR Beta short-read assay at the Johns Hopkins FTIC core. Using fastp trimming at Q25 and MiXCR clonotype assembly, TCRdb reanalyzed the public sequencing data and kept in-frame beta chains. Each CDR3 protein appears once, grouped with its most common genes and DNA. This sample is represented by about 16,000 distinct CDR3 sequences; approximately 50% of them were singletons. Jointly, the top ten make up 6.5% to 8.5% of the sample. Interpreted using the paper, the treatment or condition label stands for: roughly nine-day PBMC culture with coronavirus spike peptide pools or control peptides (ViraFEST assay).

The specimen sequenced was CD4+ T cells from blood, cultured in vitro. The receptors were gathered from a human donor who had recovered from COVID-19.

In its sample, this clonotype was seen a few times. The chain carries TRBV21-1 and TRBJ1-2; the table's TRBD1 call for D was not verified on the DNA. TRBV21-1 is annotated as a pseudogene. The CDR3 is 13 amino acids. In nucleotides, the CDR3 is TGTGCCAGCAGGAAGGGTGACAGGGCTGGCTACACCTTC. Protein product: CASRKGDRAGYTF.

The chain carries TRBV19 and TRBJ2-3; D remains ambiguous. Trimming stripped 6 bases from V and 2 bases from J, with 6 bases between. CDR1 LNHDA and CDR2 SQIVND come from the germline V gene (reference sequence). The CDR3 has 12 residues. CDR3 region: CASSAYTDTQYF. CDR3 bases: TGTGCCAGTAGCGCGTACACAGATACGCAGTATTTT.

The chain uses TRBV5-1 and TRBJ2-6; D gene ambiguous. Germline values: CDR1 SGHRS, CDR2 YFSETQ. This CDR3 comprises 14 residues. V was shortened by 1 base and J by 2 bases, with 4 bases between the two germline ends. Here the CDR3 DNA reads TGCGCCAGCAGCTTGACTGCTGGGGCCAACGTCCTGACTTTC. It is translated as CASSLTAGANVLTF.

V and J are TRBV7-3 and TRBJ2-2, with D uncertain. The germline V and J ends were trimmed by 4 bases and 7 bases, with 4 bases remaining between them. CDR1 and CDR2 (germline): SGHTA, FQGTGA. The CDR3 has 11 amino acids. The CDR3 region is CASSSGGELFF. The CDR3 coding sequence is TGTGCCAGCAGCTCCGGCGGGGAGCTGTTTTTT.

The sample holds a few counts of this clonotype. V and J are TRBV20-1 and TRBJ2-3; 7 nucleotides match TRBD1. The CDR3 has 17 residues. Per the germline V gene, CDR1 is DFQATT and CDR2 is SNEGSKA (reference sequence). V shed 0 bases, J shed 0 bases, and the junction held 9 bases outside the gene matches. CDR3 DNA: TGCAGTGCTAGAGATCTTGTGCGACAGGGAAGCACAGATACGCAGTATTTT. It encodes CSARDLVRQGSTDTQYF.

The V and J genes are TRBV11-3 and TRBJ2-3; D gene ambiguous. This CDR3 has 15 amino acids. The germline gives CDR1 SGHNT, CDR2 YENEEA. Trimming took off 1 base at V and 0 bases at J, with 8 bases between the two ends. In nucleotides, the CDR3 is TGTGCCAGCAGCTTAGGAATGAGTAGCACAGATACGCAGTATTTT. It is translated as CASSLGMSSTDTQYF.

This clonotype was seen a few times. CDR3 sequence reads: CASSRPRGRRTDTQYF. The CDR3 DNA reads TGTGCCAGCAGCCGCCCGCGGGGGAGACGCACAGATACGCAGTATTTT. The chain is built from TRBV7-8 and TRBJ2-3, with TRBD2 identical over 7 bases. The CDR3 sequence is 16 residues long. V lost 5 bases, J lost 1 base, and 9 bases stayed unmatched. Germline CDR1 reads SGHVS; CDR2 reads FQNEAQ. The whole variable domain, remainder taken from reference TRBV7-8 and TRBJ2-3, is GAGVSQSPRYKVAKRGQDVALRCDPISGHVSLFWYQQALGQGPEFLTYFQNEAQLDKSGLPSDRFFAERPEGSVSTLKIQRTQQEDSAVYLCASSRPRGRRTDTQYFGPGTRLTVL.

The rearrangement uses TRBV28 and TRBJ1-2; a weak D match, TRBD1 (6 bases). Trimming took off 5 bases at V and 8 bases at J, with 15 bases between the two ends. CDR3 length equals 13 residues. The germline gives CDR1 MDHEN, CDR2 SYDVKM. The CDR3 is CASSPQRGAGYTF. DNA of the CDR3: TGTGCCAGCAGTCCCCAAAGGGGGGCGGGCTACACCTTC.

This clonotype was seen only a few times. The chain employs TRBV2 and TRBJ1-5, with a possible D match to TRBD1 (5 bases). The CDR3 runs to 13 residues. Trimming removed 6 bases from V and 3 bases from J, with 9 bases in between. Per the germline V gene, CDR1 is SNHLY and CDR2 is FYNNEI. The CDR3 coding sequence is TGTGCCAGCAGGAGACAGCTCAATCAGCCCCAGCATTTT. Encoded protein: CASRRQLNQPQHF. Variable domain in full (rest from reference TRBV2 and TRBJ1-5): EPEVTQTPSHQVTQMGQEVILRCVPISNHLYFYWYRQILGQKVEFLVSFYNNEISEKSEIFDDQFSVERPDGSNFTLKIRSTKLEDSAMYFCASRRQLNQPQHFGDGTRLSIL.

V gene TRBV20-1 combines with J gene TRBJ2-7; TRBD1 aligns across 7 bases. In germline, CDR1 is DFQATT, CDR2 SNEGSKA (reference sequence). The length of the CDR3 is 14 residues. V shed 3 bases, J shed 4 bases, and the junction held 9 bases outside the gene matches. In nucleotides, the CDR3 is TGCAGTGCTAGTATTCGGACAGGTACATACGAGCAGTACTTC. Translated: CSASIRTGTYEQYF.

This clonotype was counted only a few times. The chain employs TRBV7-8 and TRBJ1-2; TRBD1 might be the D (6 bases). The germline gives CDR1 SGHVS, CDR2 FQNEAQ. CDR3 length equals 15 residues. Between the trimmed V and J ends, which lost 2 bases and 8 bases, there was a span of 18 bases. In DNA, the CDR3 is TGTGCCAGCAGCTTATCTACAGGGTCAGGAGAAGGCTACACCTTC. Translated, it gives CASSLSTGSGEGYTF.

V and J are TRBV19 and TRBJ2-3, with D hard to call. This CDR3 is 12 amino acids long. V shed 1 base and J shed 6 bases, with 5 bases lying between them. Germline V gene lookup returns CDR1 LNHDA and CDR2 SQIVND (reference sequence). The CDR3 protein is CASSIGRDTQYF. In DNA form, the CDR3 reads TGTGCCAGTAGTATAGGGCGGGATACGCAGTATTTT.

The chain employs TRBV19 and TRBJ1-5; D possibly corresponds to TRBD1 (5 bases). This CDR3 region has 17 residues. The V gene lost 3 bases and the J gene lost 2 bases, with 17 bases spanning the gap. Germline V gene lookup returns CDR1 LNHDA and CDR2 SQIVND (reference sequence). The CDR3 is CASSMARGVGRNQPQHF. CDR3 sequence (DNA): TGTGCCAGTAGTATGGCCCGGGGGGTGGGGCGCAATCAGCCCCAGCATTTT.

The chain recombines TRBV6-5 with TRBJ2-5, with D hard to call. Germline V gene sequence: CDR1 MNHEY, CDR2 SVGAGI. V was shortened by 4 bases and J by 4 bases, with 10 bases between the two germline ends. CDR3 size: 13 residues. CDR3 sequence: CASSSPRRETQYF. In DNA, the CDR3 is TGTGCCAGCAGTTCACCCCGGAGAGAGACCCAGTACTTC.

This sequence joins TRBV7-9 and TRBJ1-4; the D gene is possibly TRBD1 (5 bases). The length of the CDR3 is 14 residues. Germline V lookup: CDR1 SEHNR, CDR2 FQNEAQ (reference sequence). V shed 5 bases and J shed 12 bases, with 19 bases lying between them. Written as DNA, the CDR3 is TGTGCCAGCAGCCCAAGAAGGGGATCCGAAGAACTGTTTTTT. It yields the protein CASSPRRGSEELFF.

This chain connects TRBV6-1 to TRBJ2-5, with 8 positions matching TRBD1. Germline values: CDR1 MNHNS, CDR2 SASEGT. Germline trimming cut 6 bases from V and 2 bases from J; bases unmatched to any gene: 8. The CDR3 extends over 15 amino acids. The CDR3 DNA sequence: TGTGCCAGCAGACGACAGGGGCAAGCACAAGAGACCCAGTACTTC. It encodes CASRRQGQAQETQYF.

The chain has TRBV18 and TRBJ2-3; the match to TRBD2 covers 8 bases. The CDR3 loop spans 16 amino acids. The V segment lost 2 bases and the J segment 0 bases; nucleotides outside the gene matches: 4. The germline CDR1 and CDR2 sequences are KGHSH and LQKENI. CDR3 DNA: TGTGCCAGCTCACCATCGGGGGGGGAGAGCACAGATACGCAGTATTTT. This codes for CASSPSGGESTDTQYF.

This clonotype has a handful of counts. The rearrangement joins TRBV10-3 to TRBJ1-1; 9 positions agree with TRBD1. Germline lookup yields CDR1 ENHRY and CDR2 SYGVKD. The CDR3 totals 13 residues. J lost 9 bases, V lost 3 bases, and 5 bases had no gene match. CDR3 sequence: CAISDKGTGQAFF. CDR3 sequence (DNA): TGTGCCATCAGTGATAAAGGGACAGGGCAAGCTTTCTTT.

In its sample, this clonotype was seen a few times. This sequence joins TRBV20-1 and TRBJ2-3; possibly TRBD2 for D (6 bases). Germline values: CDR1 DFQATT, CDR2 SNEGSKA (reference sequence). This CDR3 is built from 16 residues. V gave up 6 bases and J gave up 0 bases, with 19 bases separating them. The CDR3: CSAPGRLAASTDTQYF. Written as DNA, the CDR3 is TGCAGTGCCCCAGGGAGGCTTGCGGCTAGCACAGATACGCAGTATTTT.

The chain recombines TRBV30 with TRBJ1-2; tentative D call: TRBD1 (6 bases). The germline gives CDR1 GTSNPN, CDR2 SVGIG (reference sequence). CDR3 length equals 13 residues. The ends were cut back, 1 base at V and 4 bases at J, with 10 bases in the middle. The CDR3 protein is CAWSDTGSYGYTF. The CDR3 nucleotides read TGTGCCTGGAGTGACACAGGGAGCTATGGCTACACCTTC.

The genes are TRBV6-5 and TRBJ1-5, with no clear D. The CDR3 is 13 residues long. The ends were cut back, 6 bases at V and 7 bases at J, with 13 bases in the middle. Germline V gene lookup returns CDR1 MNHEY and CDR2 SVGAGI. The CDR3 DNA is TGTGCCAGCAGAGACTCGACCGGACAGCCCCAGCATTTT. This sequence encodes CASRDSTGQPQHF.

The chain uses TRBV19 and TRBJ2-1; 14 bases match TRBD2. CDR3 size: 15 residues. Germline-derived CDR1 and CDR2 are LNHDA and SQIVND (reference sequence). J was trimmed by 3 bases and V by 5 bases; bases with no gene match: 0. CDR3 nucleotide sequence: TGTGCCAGTAGTGGACTAGCGGGGGGCTACAATGAGCAGTTCTTC. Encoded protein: CASSGLAGGYNEQFF.

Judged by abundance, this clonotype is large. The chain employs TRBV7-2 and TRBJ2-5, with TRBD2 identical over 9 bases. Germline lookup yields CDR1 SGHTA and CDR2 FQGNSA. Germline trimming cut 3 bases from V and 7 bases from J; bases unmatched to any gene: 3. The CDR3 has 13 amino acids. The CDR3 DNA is TGTGCCAGCAGCTTTGGACTAGCGACGACCCAGTACTTC. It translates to CASSFGLATTQYF.

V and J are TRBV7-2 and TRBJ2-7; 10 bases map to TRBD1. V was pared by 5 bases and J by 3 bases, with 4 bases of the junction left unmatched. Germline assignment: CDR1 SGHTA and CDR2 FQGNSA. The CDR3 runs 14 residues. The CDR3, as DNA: TGTGCCAGCAGCCGGGACAGGGGTGTCTACGAGCAGTACTTC. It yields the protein CASSRDRGVYEQYF.